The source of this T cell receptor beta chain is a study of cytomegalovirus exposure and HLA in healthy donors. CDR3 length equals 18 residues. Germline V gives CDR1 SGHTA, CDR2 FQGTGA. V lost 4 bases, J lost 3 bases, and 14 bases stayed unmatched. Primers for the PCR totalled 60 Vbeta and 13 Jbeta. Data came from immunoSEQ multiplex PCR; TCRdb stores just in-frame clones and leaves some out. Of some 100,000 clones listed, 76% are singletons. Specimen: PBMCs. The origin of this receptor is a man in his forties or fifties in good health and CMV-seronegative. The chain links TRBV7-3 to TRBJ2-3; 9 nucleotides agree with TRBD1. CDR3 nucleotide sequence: TGTGCCAGCAGCTCCTCCGCCTACAGGGGGCCGGGGACAGATACGCAGTATTTT. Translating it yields CASSSSAYRGPGTDTQYF.